The 20 T cell receptor beta chains below all came from one sample that was sequenced in a study of blood T cells in healthy people across ages (dated by TCRdb to the mid-2010s). The library was obtained by 5' RACE. The instrument given in TCRdb is Illumina HiSeq 2500. A second PCR of roughly 6 to 12 cycles was performed with a sample-barcoded 5' primer and a J-beta primer mix. Using fastp trimming at Q25 and MiXCR clonotype assembly, TCRdb reanalyzed the public sequencing data and kept in-frame beta chains. Each entry is one CDR3 protein sequence, shown with its most common DNA and genes. The sample table lists hundreds of thousands of distinct CDR3 sequences, approximately 22% of them with a count of one. Of the sample, about 20% falls within the top ten clones. The specimen was blood. The receptors stem from a man in his sixties or seventies in good health.

This clonotype showed up just a few times. This CDR3 reads CSVEDAWVGGLEQYF. The CDR3 region has the DNA TGCAGCGTTGAAGATGCCTGGGTCGGGGGGCTCGAGCAGTACTTC. The chain combines TRBV29-1 with TRBJ2-7; D is possibly TRBD2 (7 bases). The length of the CDR3 is 15 residues. V was cut by 0 bases and J by 6 bases, with 18 bases left in between. Germline CDR1 SQVTM, CDR2 ANQGSEA.

This chain links TRBV20-1 with TRBJ1-1; D is ambiguous. Germline assignment: CDR1 DFQATT and CDR2 SNEGSKA (reference sequence). This CDR3 has 10 residues. Trimming cost V 7 bases and J 1 base, with 4 bases left between them. The CDR3 nucleotides are TGCAGTGTATGGAACACTGAAGCTTTCTTT. It is translated as CSVWNTEAFF.

The chain joins TRBV7-9 to TRBJ2-5; D not certain. The J call may be mistaken, given a closer DNA end match to TRBJ2-1. CDR1 is SEHNR and CDR2 is FQNEAQ in the germline V gene (reference sequence). The length of the CDR3 is 12 residues. CDR3 sequence: CASSPGLVEQFF. CDR3 coding DNA: TGTGCCAGCAGCCCCGGCCTTGTCGAGCAGTTCTTC.

This clonotype was found many times. This chain connects TRBV5-1 to TRBJ1-2; D is perhaps TRBD1 (5 bases). Trimming pared 5 bases from V and 2 bases from J, leaving 10 bases between. From germline, CDR1 is SGHRS and CDR2 YFSETQ. The CDR3 is 13 residues long. Here the CDR3 reads CASSSGANYGYTF. The CDR3 DNA follows: TGCGCCAGCAGTTCCGGGGCGAACTATGGCTACACCTTC. Looking up the rest from reference TRBV5-1 and TRBJ1-2 gives the full variable domain: KAGVTQTPRYLIKTRGQQVTLSCSPISGHRSVSWYQQTPGQGLQFLFEYFSETQRNKGNFPGRFSGRQFSNSRSEMNVSTLELGDSALYLCASSSGANYGYTFGSGTRLTVV.

V gene TRBV9 combines with J gene TRBJ2-5, with 10 positions matching TRBD2. V was clipped by 3 bases and J by 1 base; unmatched bases: 3. This CDR3 has 15 residues. Germline loops: CDR1 SGDLS, CDR2 YYNGEE. CDR3 sequence reads: CASSAIAGGQETQYF. The CDR3 DNA follows: TGTGCCAGCAGCGCCATAGCGGGGGGCCAAGAGACCCAGTACTTC.

V usage is TRBV24-1 and J usage is TRBJ2-2; 10 bases line up with TRBD2. This CDR3 contains 14 residues. Germline CDR1 and CDR2: KGHDR and SFDVKD. The J segment lost 3 bases and the V segment lost 10 bases, leaving 4 bases of the junction unmatched. The CDR3 DNA reads TGTGCCACAGGGACTAGCGTTGACACCGGGGAGCTGTTTTTT. It codes for CATGTSVDTGELFF.

This clonotype was seen a few times. The rearrangement uses TRBV5-1 and TRBJ2-5, with a possible D match to TRBD2 (6 bases). Per germline, CDR1 SGHRS and CDR2 YFSETQ. The CDR3 consists of 14 residues. V was shortened by 4 bases and J by 2 bases, with 12 bases between the two germline ends. In DNA form, the CDR3 reads TGCGCCAGCAGCCAAGGACTATATCAAGAGACCCAGTACTTC. Amino acid sequence: CASSQGLYQETQYF.

There are a few counts of this clonotype. V and J are TRBV18 and TRBJ1-2; no firm D call. V was pared by 2 bases and J by 2 bases, with 9 bases between. The CDR3 runs to 14 residues. Germline assignment: CDR1 KGHSH and CDR2 LQKENI. CDR3 sequence (DNA): TGTGCCAGCTCACCAGCGATAGGAAACTATGGCTACACCTTC. This codes for CASSPAIGNYGYTF. The full variable domain, with the rest looked up from reference TRBV18 and TRBJ1-2, is NAGVMQNPRHLVRRRGQEARLRCSPMKGHSHVYWYRQLPEEGLKFMVYLQKENIIDESGMPKERFSAEFPKEGPSILRIQQVVRGDSAAYFCASSPAIGNYGYTFGSGTRLTVV.

This clonotype was seen only a few times. This chain uses TRBV6-5 with TRBJ1-2; D is unclear. V dropped 2 bases and J dropped 8 bases, with 12 bases sitting between them. CDR1 is MNHEY, CDR2 SVGAGI, per germline. The CDR3 covers 13 residues. CDR3 in amino acids: CASSYKGLLGYTF. The CDR3 DNA is TGTGCCAGCAGTTACAAAGGGCTCTTAGGCTACACCTTC.

J is TRBJ2-5 and V is TRBV20-1; 8 bases fit TRBD2. Germline CDR1 and CDR2: DFQATT and SNEGSKA (reference sequence). This CDR3 is 15 amino acids long. V shed 6 bases and J 2 bases; nucleotides not matched to a gene: 11. Written as DNA, the CDR3 is TGCAGTGCGGGATCTCTAGCGGGCCTTCAAGAGACCCAGTACTTC. Its protein is CSAGSLAGLQETQYF.

This clonotype was recorded many times. The chain couples TRBV14 to TRBJ2-6; D not certain. The CDR3 spans 18 residues. Looked up from germline, CDR1 is SGHDN and CDR2 is FVKESK. With 4 bases removed from V and 0 bases from J, the gap between germline ends came to 16 bases. CDR3 nucleotides: TGTGCCAGCAGCCGAAACTTACGGGCTAGCTCTGGGGCCAACGTCCTGACTTTC. This sequence encodes CASSRNLRASSGANVLTF.

This clonotype was detected a few times. The chain carries TRBV12-3 or TRBV12-4 and TRBJ2-5, with 8 bases aligning to TRBD1. The assigned J gene may be wrong: the sequence end matches TRBJ2-7 better. The CDR3 is 13 amino acids. The DNA for the CDR3 is TGTGCCAGCAGGGGGACAGGAACCTACGAGCAGTACTTC. It encodes CASRGTGTYEQYF.

V is TRBV7-9 and J is TRBJ2-3; 12 bases map to TRBD2. Per germline, CDR1 SEHNR and CDR2 FQNEAQ (reference sequence). The length of the CDR3 is 18 residues. V trimming: 2 bases; J trimming: 0 bases; junction bases outside the gene matches: 6. The CDR3 reads CASSLPTSGGVSTDTQYF. The CDR3 DNA sequence: TGTGCCAGCAGCTTACCGACTAGCGGGGGAGTTAGCACAGATACGCAGTATTTT.

The gene calls are TRBV7-2 and TRBJ2-3, with TRBD2 matching 8 bases. There are 15 residues in the CDR3. The junction had 4 bases not matched to a gene; V was cut back by 2 bases and J by 3 bases. Germline V lookup: CDR1 SGHTA, CDR2 FQGNSA. CDR3 coding DNA: TGTGCCAGCAGCTTATTCGGCGGGAGGACAGATACGCAGTATTTT. As protein: CASSLFGGRTDTQYF.

There are a few counts of this clonotype. The genes are TRBV29-1 and TRBJ2-7; no reliable D call. The CDR3 has 12 amino acids. Per the germline V gene, CDR1 is SQVTM and CDR2 is ANQGSEA. The germline V and J ends were trimmed by 3 bases and 0 bases, with 6 bases remaining between them. CDR3: CSVDGPSYEQYF. DNA of the CDR3: TGCAGCGTTGACGGCCCCTCCTACGAGCAGTACTTC.

CDR3 nucleotides: TGTGCCAGCACCTTTGGCCTTGAGCAGTTCTTC. Amino acids: CASTFGLEQFF. This sequence joins TRBV12-3 or TRBV12-4 and TRBJ2-1; the D is unclear. The CDR3 contains 11 residues. Trimming removed 7 bases from V and 9 bases from J, with 10 bases in between.

This clonotype came up a few times. This chain links TRBV5-1 with TRBJ2-1; 8 bases map to TRBD2. The CDR3 runs to 17 residues. The germline CDR1 and CDR2 sequences are SGHRS and YFSETQ. V dropped 2 bases and J dropped 0; count of bases not matched to a gene: 7. The CDR3 nucleotides read TGCGCCAGCAGCTTCGGGGGGGGGCAGAGCTCCTACAATGAGCAGTTCTTC. Translation gives CASSFGGGQSSYNEQFF.

This sequence joins TRBV20-1 and TRBJ1-4; 12 bases map to TRBD1. Trimming took 3 bases from V and 2 from J; bases not matched to a gene: 7. CDR1 DFQATT and CDR2 SNEGSKA come from the germline V gene (reference sequence). The CDR3 totals 17 residues. The CDR3 DNA is TGCAGTGCTAGTGGGTGGGACAGGGGGCCCACTAATGAAAAACTGTTTTTT. This encodes CSASGWDRGPTNEKLFF.

This clonotype was picked up a small number of times. The rearrangement uses TRBV28 and TRBJ1-2; the D gene is possibly TRBD1 (5 bases). This CDR3 region has 12 residues. Germline CDR1 MDHEN, CDR2 SYDVKM. V was pared by 6 bases and J by 3 bases, with 8 bases between. The CDR3 here is CASSGHYYGYTF. CDR3 nucleotides: TGTGCCAGCAGCGGACACTACTATGGCTACACCTTC.

There are many counts of this clonotype. The rearrangement joins TRBV20-1 to TRBJ2-5, with D tentatively TRBD1 or TRBD2 (5 bases each). There are 13 residues in the CDR3. V was cut by 6 bases and J by 2 bases, with 13 bases left in between. Germline V gene sequence: CDR1 DFQATT, CDR2 SNEGSKA (reference sequence). In DNA, the CDR3 is TGCAGTGCCCCAAGGGGAGCTCAAGAGACCCAGTACTTC. This sequence encodes CSAPRGAQETQYF.